Here is one TCR beta chain with its context. Its target antigen remains unknown. No base-level quality is on record; no much larger clone is a single base apart. This entry is derived from a study of blood T cell repertoires in COVID-19 (dated by TCRdb to the early 2020s). A note on the overall study: Samples covering the acute and convalescent phases of COVID-19 were provided by collaborators in the United States, Italy and Spain. The repertoires were released in a freely available public database intended as a resource for research on the immune response to SARS-CoV-2. Where HLA class I and class II types were available, the types were taken from metadata supplied by the sample provider, not from assay-based typing. The material from the prospective study consisted of cDNA or gDNA derived from T cells, B-cell-depleted T cells, or PBMCs. The sample metadata nearly always contained a de-identified subject ID, COVID-19 status, age in years and sex. Deeply sampled blood TCRbeta repertoires from subjects exposed to, actively infected with, or recovered from COVID-19 were included in the dataset. The samples were drawn from two sources: the first 160 participants of the ongoing ImmuneRACE study, and 1,254 subjects contributed by 6 global collaborators.

Participants in the prospective study were aged roughly 18 to 100 years, lived in about two dozen United States geographic areas, and enrolled through a virtual design. Cohort assignment in the prospective study relied on participant-reported clinical history from a screening survey and a study questionnaire. A participant counted as exposed if, within 2 weeks of entering the study, that participant had been in contact with someone who had a PCR-confirmed or clinician-diagnosed COVID-19 case. Each participant in the prospective study had whole blood, serum and a nasopharyngeal or oropharyngeal swab collected by mobile phlebotomists. Prospective study participants could optionally give additional blood draws and questionnaires over a roughly two-month period. Before DNA extraction, prospective study blood samples were shipped either frozen or at room temperature. General findings and caveats noted by the study authors: Clinical and demographic metadata were provided uncurated, with the amount varying by source and participant.

TCRbeta CDR3 regions were amplified from genomic DNA using the immunoSEQ Assay, a bias-controlled multiplex PCR. Per the original workflow: Nucleated cell counts per sample were estimated from amplification of reference gene primers within the assay. To quantify the absolute abundance of each unique TCRbeta CDR3 rearrangement, sequence reads were collapsed and filtered. For each sample, productive Simpson clonality was calculated by taking the square root of Simpson's diversity index across productive rearrangements. What TCRdb holds here is the immuneACCESS table cut down to in-frame rearrangements. Part of the clones is not present; checked against another copy, under half of the missing clones reflect an unresolved V gene, and the others are unexplained. V, J and clone size derive from that table, while D and trimming were established from the DNA sequence. This sample gives under 250,000 clones in total; around 90% of them show up just once. 2.5% to 4% of the sample is taken by the ten largest.

The sequence was collected from a woman in her thirties or forties who had been exposed to COVID-19. Sequencing used PBMCs or T cells enriched from blood (not recorded which).

CDR3 loop: CASSQDPGEQFF. Here is the DNA: TGCGCCAGCAGCCAAGATCCCGGTGAGCAGTTCTTC. Rearrangement joined TRBV4-1 to TRBJ2-1, with the D gene uncertain. According to the germline V gene, CDR1 reads MGHRA and CDR2 reads YSYEKL. V loses 0 bases, J loses 9 bases, and the germline ends lie 6 bases apart. Inclusive of the bounding cysteine and phenylalanine, the CDR3 is 12 residues long. This entry keeps only the CDR3 DNA: 36 bases, framed from base 1.